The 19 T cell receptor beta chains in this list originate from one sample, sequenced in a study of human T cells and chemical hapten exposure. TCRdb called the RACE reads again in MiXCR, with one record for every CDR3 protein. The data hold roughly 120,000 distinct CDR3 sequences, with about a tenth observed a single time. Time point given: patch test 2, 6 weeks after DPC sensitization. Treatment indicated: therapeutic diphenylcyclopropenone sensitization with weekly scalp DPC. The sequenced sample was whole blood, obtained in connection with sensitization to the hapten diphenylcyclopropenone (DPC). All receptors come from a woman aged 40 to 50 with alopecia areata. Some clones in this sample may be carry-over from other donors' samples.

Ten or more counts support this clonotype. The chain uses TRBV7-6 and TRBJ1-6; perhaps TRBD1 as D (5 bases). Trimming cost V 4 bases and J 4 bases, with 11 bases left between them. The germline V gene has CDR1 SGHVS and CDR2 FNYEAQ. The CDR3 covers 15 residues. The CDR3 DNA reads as TGTGCCAGCAGCTCAGGGTCTGTATATAATTCACCCCTCCACTTT. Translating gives CASSSGSVYNSPLHF.

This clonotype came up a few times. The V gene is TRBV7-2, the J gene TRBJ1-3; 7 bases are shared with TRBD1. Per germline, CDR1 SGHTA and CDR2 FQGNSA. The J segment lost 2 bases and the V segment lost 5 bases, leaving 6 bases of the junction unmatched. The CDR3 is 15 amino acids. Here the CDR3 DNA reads TGTGCCAGCAGCCGAAACAGGGGAACTGGAAACACCATATATTTT. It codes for CASSRNRGTGNTIYF.

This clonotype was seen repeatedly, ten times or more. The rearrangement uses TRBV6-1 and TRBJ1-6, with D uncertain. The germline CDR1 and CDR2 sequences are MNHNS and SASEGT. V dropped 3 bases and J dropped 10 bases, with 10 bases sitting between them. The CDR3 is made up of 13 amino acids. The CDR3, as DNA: TGTGCCAGCAGTGATGTTTCGGGATCACCCCTCCACTTT. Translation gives CASSDVSGSPLHF.

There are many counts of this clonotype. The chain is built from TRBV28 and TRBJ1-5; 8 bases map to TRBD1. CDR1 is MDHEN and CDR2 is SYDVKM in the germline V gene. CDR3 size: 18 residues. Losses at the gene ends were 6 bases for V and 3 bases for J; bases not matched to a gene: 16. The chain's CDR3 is CASSSIGGWDRNNQPQHF. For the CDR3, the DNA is TGTGCCAGCAGCTCCATTGGGGGCTGGGACAGGAACAATCAGCCCCAGCATTTT.

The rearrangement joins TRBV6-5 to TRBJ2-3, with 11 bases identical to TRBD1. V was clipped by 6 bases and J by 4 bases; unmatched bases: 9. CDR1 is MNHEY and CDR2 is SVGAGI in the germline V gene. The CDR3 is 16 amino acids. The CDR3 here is CASSLTGTGGSDTQYF. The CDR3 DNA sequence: TGTGCCAGCAGCCTCACCGGGACAGGGGGGTCAGATACGCAGTATTTT.

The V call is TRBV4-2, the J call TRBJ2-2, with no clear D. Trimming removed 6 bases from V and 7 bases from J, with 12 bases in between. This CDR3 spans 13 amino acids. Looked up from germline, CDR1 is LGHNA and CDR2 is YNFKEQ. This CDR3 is CASRPAALGELFF. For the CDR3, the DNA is TGTGCCAGCAGGCCGGCTGCTCTCGGGGAGCTGTTTTTT.

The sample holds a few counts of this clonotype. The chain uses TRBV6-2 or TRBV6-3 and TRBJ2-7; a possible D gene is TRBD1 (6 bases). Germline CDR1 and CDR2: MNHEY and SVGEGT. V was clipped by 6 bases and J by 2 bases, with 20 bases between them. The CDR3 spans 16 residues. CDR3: CASSPLQGRITYEQYF. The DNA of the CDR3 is TGTGCCAGCAGCCCACTACAGGGCAGGATCACCTACGAGCAGTACTTC.

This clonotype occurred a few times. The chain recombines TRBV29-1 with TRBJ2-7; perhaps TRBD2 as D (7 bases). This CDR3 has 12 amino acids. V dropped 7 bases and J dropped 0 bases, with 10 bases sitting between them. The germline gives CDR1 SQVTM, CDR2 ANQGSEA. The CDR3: CSARGASYEQYF. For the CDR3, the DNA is TGCAGCGCTCGGGGGGCCTCCTACGAGCAGTACTTC.

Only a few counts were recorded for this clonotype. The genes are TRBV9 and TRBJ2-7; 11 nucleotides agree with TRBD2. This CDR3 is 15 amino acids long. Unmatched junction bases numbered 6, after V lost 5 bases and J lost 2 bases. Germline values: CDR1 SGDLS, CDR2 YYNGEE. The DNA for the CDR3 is TGTGCCAGCAGGGAACTAGCGGGGGACACCTACGAGCAGTACTTC. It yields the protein CASRELAGDTYEQYF.

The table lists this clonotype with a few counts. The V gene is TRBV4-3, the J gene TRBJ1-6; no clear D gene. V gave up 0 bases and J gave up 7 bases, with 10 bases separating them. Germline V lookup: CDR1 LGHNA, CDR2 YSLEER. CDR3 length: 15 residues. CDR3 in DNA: TGCGCCAGCAGCCAAGATCGTGGGCGGAATTCACCCCTCCACTTT. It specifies CASSQDRGRNSPLHF.

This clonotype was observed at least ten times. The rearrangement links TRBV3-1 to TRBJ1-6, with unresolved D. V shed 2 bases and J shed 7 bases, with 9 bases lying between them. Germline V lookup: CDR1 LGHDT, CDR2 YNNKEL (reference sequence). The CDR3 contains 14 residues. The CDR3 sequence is CASSQRTGNSPLHF. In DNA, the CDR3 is TGTGCCAGCAGCCAAAGGACGGGAAATTCACCCCTCCACTTT.

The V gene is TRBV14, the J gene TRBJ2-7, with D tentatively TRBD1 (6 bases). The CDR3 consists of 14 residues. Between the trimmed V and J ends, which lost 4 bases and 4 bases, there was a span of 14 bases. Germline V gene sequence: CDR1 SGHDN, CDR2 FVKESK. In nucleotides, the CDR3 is TGTGCCAGCAGCCGGCCGGGACACCTTTACGAGCAGTACTTC. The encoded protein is CASSRPGHLYEQYF.

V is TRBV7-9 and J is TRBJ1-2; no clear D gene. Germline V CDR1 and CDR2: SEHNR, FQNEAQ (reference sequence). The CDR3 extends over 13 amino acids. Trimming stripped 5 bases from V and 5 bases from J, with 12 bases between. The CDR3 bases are TGTGCCAGCAGCCACGAAGTGCTTTATGGCTACACCTTC. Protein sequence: CASSHEVLYGYTF. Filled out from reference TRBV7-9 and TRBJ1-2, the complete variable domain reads DTGVSQNPRHKITKRGQNVTFRCDPISEHNRLYWYRQTLGQGPEFLTYFQNEAQLEKSRLLSDRFSAERPKGSFSTLEIQRTEQGDSAMYLCASSHEVLYGYTFGSGTRLTVV.

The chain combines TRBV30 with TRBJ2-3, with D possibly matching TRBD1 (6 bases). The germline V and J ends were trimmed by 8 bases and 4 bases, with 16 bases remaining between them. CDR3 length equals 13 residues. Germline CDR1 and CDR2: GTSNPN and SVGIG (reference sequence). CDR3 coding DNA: TGTGCCCGTGGGCAGGGGAGACCAGATACGCAGTATTTT. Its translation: CARGQGRPDTQYF.

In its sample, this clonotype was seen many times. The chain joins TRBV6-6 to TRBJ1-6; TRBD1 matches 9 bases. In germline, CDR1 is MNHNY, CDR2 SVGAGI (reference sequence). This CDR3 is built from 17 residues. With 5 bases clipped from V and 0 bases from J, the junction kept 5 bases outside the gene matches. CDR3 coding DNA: TGTGCCAGCAGTGAGGGACAGGGTCGCTCCTATAATTCACCCCTCCACTTT. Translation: CASSEGQGRSYNSPLHF.

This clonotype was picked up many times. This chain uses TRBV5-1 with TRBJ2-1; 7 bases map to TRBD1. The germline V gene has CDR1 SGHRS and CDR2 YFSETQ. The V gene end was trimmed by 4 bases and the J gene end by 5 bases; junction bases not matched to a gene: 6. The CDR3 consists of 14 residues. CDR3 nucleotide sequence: TGCGCCAGCAGCCAACCCACAGGGGACAATGAGCAGTTCTTC. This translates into CASSQPTGDNEQFF. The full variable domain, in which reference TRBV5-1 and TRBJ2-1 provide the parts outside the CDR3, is KAGVTQTPRYLIKTRGQQVTLSCSPISGHRSVSWYQQTPGQGLQFLFEYFSETQRNKGNFPGRFSGRQFSNSRSEMNVSTLELGDSALYLCASSQPTGDNEQFFGPGTRLTVL.

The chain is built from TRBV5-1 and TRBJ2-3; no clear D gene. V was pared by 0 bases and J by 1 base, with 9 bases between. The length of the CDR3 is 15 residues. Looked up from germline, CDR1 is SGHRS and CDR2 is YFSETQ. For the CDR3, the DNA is TGCGCCAGCAGCTTGGGGCTGTCTGGCACAGATACGCAGTATTTT. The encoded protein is CASSLGLSGTDTQYF.

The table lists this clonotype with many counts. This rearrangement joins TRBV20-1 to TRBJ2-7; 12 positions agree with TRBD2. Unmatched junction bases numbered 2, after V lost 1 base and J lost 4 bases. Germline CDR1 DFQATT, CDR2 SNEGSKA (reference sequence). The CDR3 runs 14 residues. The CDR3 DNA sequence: TGCAGTGCTAGAGGACTAGCGGGGGAATACGAGCAGTACTTC. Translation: CSARGLAGEYEQYF.

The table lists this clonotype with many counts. CDR3 DNA sequence: TGCGCCAGCAGCCGCGTCGGTAAAGTTGAAGCTTTCTTT. Translating it yields CASSRVGKVEAFF. The chain recombines TRBV4-3 with TRBJ1-1, with D uncertain. The ends were cut back, 4 bases at V and 7 bases at J, with 13 bases in the middle. Per germline, CDR1 LGHNA and CDR2 YSLEER. CDR3 length: 13 amino acids.